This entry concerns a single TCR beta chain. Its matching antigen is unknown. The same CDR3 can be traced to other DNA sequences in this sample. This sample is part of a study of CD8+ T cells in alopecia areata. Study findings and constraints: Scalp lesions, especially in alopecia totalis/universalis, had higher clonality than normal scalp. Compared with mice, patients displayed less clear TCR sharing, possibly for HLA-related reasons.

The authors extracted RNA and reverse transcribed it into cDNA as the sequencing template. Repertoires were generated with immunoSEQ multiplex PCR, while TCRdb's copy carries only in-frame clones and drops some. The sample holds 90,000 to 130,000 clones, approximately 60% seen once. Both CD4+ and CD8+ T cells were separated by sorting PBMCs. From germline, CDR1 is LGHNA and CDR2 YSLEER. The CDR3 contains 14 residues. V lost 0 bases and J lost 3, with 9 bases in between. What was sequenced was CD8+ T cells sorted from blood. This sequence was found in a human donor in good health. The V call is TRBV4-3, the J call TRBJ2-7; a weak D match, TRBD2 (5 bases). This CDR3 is CASSQDRTGYEQYF. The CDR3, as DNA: TGCGCCAGCAGCCAAGATCGGACTGGCTACGAGCAGTACTTC.